What follows are 3 T cell receptor beta chains derived from one specimen sequenced in a study of vaccination and CD4 T cells after COVID-19. These receptors' targets are unknown. The Oncomine TCR Beta short-read assay was what sequenced the DNA obtained from cultured CD4+ T cells. TCRdb independently ran MiXCR on the PCR reads; one entry per CDR3 protein. The sample has over 8,000 distinct CDR3 sequences, around three fifths seen once. Treatment here: approximately 10-day PBMC culture with coronavirus spike peptide pools or control peptides (ViraFEST assay). Sequencing was done on a sample of CD4+ T cells from blood, cultured in vitro. The receptor source for this set is a human donor who had recovered from COVID-19.

The chain recombines TRBV5-1 with TRBJ2-7; TRBD2 might be the D (5 bases). The CDR3 has 15 amino acids. Looked up from germline, CDR1 is SGHRS and CDR2 is YFSETQ. V lost 0 bases, J lost 0 bases, and 10 bases lay in between. The CDR3 spells CASSLGVGVSYEQYF. The CDR3 DNA is TGCGCCAGCAGCTTGGGTGTCGGGGTCTCCTACGAGCAGTACTTC.

The rearrangement uses TRBV6-1 and TRBJ2-3; 11 positions match TRBD2. Germline V gene lookup returns CDR1 MNHNS and CDR2 SASEGT. V lost 6 bases to trimming and J lost 1 base; unmatched junction nucleotides: 6. The CDR3 is 16 amino acids. The CDR3 loop reads CASRKTSGGRTDTQYF. CDR3 DNA sequence: TGTGCCAGCAGAAAAACTAGCGGGGGCCGCACAGATACGCAGTATTTT.

This sequence joins TRBV7-2 and TRBJ2-2, with D tentatively TRBD1 (6 bases). This CDR3 is built from 15 residues. CDR1 is SGHTA and CDR2 is FQGNSA in the germline V gene. Trimming removed 8 bases at V and 3 bases at J, with 16 bases between. The CDR3 DNA sequence: TGTGCCAGCCAAGGGCAGGGGTTTGACACCGGGGAGCTGTTTTTT. This encodes CASQGQGFDTGELFF.